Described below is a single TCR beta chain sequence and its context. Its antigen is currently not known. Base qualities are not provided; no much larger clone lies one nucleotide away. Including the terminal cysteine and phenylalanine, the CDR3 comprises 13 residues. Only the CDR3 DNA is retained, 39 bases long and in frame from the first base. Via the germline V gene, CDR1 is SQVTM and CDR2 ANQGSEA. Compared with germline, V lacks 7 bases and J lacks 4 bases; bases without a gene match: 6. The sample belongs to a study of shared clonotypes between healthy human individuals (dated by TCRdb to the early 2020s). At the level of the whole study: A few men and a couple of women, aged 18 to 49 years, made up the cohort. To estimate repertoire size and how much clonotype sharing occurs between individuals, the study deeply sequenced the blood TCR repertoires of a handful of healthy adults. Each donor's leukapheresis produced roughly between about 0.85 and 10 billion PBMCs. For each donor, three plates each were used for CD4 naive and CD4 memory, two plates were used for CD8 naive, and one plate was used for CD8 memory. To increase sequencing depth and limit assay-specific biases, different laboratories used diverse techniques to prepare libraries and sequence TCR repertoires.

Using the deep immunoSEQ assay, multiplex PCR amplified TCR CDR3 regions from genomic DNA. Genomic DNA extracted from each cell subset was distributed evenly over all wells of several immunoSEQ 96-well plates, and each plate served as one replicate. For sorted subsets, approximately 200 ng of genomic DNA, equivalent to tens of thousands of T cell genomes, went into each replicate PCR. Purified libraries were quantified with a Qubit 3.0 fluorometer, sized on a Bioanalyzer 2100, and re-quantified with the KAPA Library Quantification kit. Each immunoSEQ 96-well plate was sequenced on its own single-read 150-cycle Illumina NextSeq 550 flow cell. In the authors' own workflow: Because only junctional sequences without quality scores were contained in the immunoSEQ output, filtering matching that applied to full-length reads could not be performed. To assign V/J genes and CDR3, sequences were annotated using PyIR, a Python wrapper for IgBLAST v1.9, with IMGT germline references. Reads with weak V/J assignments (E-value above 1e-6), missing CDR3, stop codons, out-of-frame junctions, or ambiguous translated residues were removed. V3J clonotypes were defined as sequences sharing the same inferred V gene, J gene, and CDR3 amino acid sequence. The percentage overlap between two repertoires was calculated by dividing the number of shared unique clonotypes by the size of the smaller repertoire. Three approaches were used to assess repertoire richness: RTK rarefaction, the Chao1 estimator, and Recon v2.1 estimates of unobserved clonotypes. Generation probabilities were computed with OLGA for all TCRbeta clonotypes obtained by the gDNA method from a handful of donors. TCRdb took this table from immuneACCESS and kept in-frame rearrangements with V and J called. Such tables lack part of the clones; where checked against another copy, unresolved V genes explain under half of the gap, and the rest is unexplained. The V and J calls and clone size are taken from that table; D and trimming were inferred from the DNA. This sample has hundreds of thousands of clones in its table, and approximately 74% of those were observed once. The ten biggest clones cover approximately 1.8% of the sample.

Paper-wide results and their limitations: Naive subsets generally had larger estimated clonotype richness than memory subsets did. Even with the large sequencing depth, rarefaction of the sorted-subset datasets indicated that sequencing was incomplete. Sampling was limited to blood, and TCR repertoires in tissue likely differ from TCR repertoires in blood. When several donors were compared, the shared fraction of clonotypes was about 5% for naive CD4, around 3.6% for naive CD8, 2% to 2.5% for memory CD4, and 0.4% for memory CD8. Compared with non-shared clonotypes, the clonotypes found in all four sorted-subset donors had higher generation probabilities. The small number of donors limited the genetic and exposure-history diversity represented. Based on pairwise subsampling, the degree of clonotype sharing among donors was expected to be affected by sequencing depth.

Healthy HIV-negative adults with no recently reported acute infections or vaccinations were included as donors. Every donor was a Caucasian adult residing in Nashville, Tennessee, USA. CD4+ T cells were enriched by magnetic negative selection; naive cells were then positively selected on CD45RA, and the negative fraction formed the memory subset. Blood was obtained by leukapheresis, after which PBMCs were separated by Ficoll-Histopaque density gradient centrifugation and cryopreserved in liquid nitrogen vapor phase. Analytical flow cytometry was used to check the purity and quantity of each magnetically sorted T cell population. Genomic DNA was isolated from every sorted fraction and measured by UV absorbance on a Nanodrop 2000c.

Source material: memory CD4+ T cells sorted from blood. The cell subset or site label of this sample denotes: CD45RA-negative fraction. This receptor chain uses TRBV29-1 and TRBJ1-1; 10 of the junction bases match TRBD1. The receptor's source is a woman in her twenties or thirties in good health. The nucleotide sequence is TGCAGCGCTGTGGGACAGGGGTCCACTGAAGCTTTCTTT. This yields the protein CSAVGQGSTEAFF.